This record looks at one T cell receptor beta chain sequence and its context. No antigen is known for it. Libraries were prepared by immunoSEQ multiplex PCR; TCRdb keeps only in-frame clonotypes and omits some of them. The table includes 65,000 to 70,000 clones, roughly 85% detected once. These data originate in a study of T cell responses to AZD1222 COVID-19 vaccine. This CDR3 is built from 15 residues. The V gene's germline CDR1 is SNHLY and CDR2 FYNNEI. V shed 2 bases and J 4 bases; nucleotides not matched to a gene: 1. General study findings and limits: Repertoires in all cases were sampled only once the peak T cell response had passed.

The receptor's source is an adult who received the AZD1222 COVID-19 vaccine. The chain couples TRBV2 to TRBJ2-2; 10 positions match TRBD2. Specimen: peripheral blood, collected 28 days after the second AZD1222 dose. CDR3 sequence (DNA): TGTGCCAGCAGTGAACAGCGGGGGGGCACCGGGGAGCTGTTTTTT. Protein sequence: CASSEQRGGTGELFF.